The 20 T cell receptor beta chains below all came from one sample that was sequenced in a study of OX40 agonist ivuxolimab in advanced cancers. Clones were read by immunoSEQ multiplex PCR, and TCRdb kept only the in-frame ones, dropping some. This repertoire shows about 76,000 clones, approximately 80% found once; its top ten account for approximately 7%. This specimen was CD4+ or CD8+ T cells sorted from blood, taken in a trial of the OX40 agonist ivuxolimab. The source is an adult with an advanced solid tumor such as melanoma, head and neck, liver or kidney cancer.

The J gene is TRBJ1-5, the V gene TRBV27; no clear D gene. The V and J ends lost 0 bases and 1 base respectively, with 10 bases between them. CDR3 length equals 16 residues. The germline gives CDR1 MNHEY, CDR2 SMNVEV (reference sequence). The CDR3 bases are TGTGCCAGCAGTTTATCTCCGCGGTTGAGCAATCAGCCCCAGCATTTT. Protein sequence: CASSLSPRLSNQPQHF.

This rearrangement joins TRBV5-4 to TRBJ1-2, with D unclear. Trimming stripped 5 bases from V and 2 bases from J, with 10 bases between. CDR3 length: 13 amino acids. CDR1 SGHNT and CDR2 YYREEE come from the germline V gene (reference sequence). The CDR3 coding sequence is TGTGCCAGCAGGTCCGTCGGAAACTATGGCTACACCTTC. Protein product: CASRSVGNYGYTF. Using reference TRBV5-4 and TRBJ1-2 for the parts outside the CDR3, the full variable domain is ETGVTQSPTHLIKTRGQQVTLRCSSQSGHNTVSWYQQALGQGPQFIFQYYREEENGRGNFPPRFSGLQFPNYSSELNVNALELDDSALYLCASRSVGNYGYTFGSGTRLTVV.

The CDR3 DNA sequence: TGTGCCAGCAGCACATGGGACAGACTTAATGAAAAACTGTTTTTT. Its translation: CASSTWDRLNEKLFF. This chain connects TRBV21-1 to TRBJ1-4; the D segment call TRBD1 is taken from the table without a DNA check. TRBV21-1 is a recognized pseudogene. This CDR3 comprises 15 residues.

The gene calls are TRBV19 and TRBJ1-5; a weak D match, TRBD1 (5 bases). V was clipped by 2 bases and J by 4 bases, with 9 bases between them. Germline assignment: CDR1 LNHDA and CDR2 SQIVND (reference sequence). The CDR3 has 14 amino acids. The CDR3 nucleotides are TGTGCCAGTAGTATAAGAGGGGTGAATCAGCCCCAGCATTTT. Encoded protein: CASSIRGVNQPQHF.

The V call is TRBV25-1, the J call TRBJ2-5; D is perhaps TRBD1 or TRBD2 (5 bases each). The germline V gene has CDR1 MGHDK and CDR2 SYGVNS. The CDR3 has 11 residues. The V and J ends lost 5 bases and 7 bases respectively, with 8 bases between them. The CDR3 loop reads CASSPGGTQYF. CDR3 in DNA: TGTGCCAGCAGTCCTGGGGGGACCCAGTACTTC.

This rearrangement joins TRBV5-1 to TRBJ1-2; no clear D. The CDR3 consists of 13 residues. Trimming shortened V by 0 bases and J by 3 bases, and 6 bases separated the two germline ends. The germline V gene has CDR1 SGHRS and CDR2 YFSETQ. CDR3 protein: CASSLDLDYGYTF. The CDR3 DNA sequence: TGCGCCAGCAGCTTGGATCTAGACTATGGCTACACCTTC. The full variable domain, completed using reference TRBV5-1 and TRBJ1-2, is KAGVTQTPRYLIKTRGQQVTLSCSPISGHRSVSWYQQTPGQGLQFLFEYFSETQRNKGNFPGRFSGRQFSNSRSEMNVSTLELGDSALYLCASSLDLDYGYTFGSGTRLTVV.

The rearrangement joins TRBV19 to TRBJ2-5; D is possibly TRBD1 (6 bases). The end of the DNA fits TRBJ2-7 better, so the J call may be wrong. The CDR3 covers 13 residues. Germline loops: CDR1 LNHDA, CDR2 SQIVND (reference sequence). This CDR3 is CASSSDSSYEQYF. As DNA, the CDR3 is TGTGCCAGTAGTTCGGACAGCTCCTACGAGCAGTACTTC.

In DNA form, the CDR3 reads TGTGCCAGCCTAAGGACAGGGAAGAAGTACAATGAGCAGTTCTTC. Encoded protein: CASLRTGKKYNEQFF. The V and J genes are TRBV6-1 and TRBJ2-1; 8 bases are shared with TRBD1. CDR3 length equals 15 residues. Trimming removed 8 bases from V and 4 bases from J; junction bases left unmatched: 10. CDR1 and CDR2 (germline): MNHNS, SASEGT.

This clone was seen a handful of times. V usage is TRBV5-1 and J usage is TRBJ2-6; the D gene is possibly TRBD1 (6 bases). The CDR3 totals 15 residues. V was pared by 7 bases and J by 2 bases, with 13 bases between. Germline V lookup: CDR1 SGHRS, CDR2 YFSETQ. The CDR3 is CASGSGTPGANVLTF. The CDR3 DNA reads as TGCGCCAGCGGATCCGGGACACCTGGGGCCAACGTCCTGACTTTC.

This clone was recorded once. The V and J genes are TRBV19 and TRBJ2-3, with TRBD2 matching over 11 bases. This CDR3 spans 18 amino acids. V trimming: 7 bases; J trimming: 0 bases; junction bases outside the gene matches: 12. CDR1 and CDR2 (germline): LNHDA, SQIVND (reference sequence). The CDR3 reads CASNQPGTSGPSTDTQYF. The CDR3 DNA reads TGTGCCAGTAACCAACCTGGGACTAGCGGTCCTAGCACAGATACGCAGTATTTT.

The CDR3 is CASSEQGGGEKLFF. In DNA, the CDR3 is TGTGCCAGCAGTGAACAAGGGGGTGGTGAAAAACTGTTTTTT. The gene calls are TRBV2 and TRBJ1-4, with a tentative D call TRBD1 (6 bases). The V end lost 2 bases, the J end lost 7 bases, and 11 bases lay between the germline ends. The CDR3 is made up of 14 amino acids. Germline-derived CDR1 and CDR2 are SNHLY and FYNNEI.

The chain joins TRBV5-4 to TRBJ2-3, with D tentatively TRBD2 (5 bases). From germline, CDR1 is SGHNT and CDR2 YYREEE (reference sequence). CDR3 length: 16 residues. Trimming took off 0 bases at V and 0 bases at J, with 11 bases between the two ends. The CDR3 region has the DNA TGTGCCAGCAGCTTGGCCCAAGCGGTTAGCACAGATACGCAGTATTTT. This codes for CASSLAQAVSTDTQYF.

The chain carries TRBV28 and TRBJ1-6; D remains unclear. From germline, CDR1 is MDHEN and CDR2 SYDVKM. V shed 5 bases and J shed 7 bases, with 15 bases lying between them. CDR3 length: 15 amino acids. The CDR3 bases are TGTGCCAGCAGTAAAGGAGTCAGGATGAATTCACCCCTCCACTTT. Amino acids: CASSKGVRMNSPLHF.

This chain uses TRBV5-1 with TRBJ2-1; 7 nucleotides line up with TRBD1. J lost 13 bases, V lost 0 bases, and 7 bases had no gene match. Germline lookup yields CDR1 SGHRS and CDR2 YFSETQ. The CDR3 contains 13 residues. The CDR3 DNA reads TGCGCCAGCAGCTTGGGGGACAGTTTAGATCAGTTCTTC. This translates into CASSLGDSLDQFF.

The chain recombines TRBV27 with TRBJ1-2, with D possibly being TRBD1 (6 bases). Trimming pared 8 bases from V and 4 bases from J, leaving 29 bases between. Germline V gene lookup returns CDR1 MNHEY and CDR2 SMNVEV (reference sequence). This CDR3 spans 18 amino acids. DNA for the CDR3: TGTGCCAGCCGTCGGGGTGGCAGGGGAGGTCCTACCTCCTATGGCTACACCTTC. Translated: CASRRGGRGGPTSYGYTF.

This chain links TRBV18 with TRBJ2-5; the D gene is possibly TRBD2 (6 bases). V lost 3 bases, J lost 5 bases, and 13 bases lay in between. The CDR3 length is 14 residues. Germline V gives CDR1 KGHSH, CDR2 LQKENI. CDR3 sequence (DNA): TGTGCCAGCTCACCGGGACTCACGCAGGAGACCCAGTACTTC. It translates to CASSPGLTQETQYF.

The chain carries TRBV10-2 and TRBJ2-7, with D perhaps TRBD1 (5 bases). The CDR3 spans 15 residues. The ends were cut back, 2 bases at V and 3 bases at J, with 14 bases in the middle. Germline V gene lookup returns CDR1 WSHSY and CDR2 SAAADI. The CDR3 is CASSEKGRLGYEQYF. As DNA, the CDR3 is TGCGCCAGCAGTGAGAAGGGGCGCTTAGGCTACGAGCAGTACTTC.

The V call is TRBV20-1, the J call TRBJ1-2; possibly TRBD1 for D (5 bases). The V gene's germline CDR1 is DFQATT and CDR2 SNEGSKA (reference sequence). V was cut by 6 bases and J by 5 bases, with 10 bases left in between. This CDR3 is built from 11 residues. The CDR3 DNA reads TGCAGTGCCGGCAGGGCATATGGCTACACCTTC. Its translation is CSAGRAYGYTF.

The chain couples TRBV7-2 to TRBJ2-5; 13 bases fit TRBD2. Germline V gene sequence: CDR1 SGHTA, CDR2 FQGNSA. The CDR3 has 17 residues. Trimming took 4 bases from V and 4 from J; bases not matched to a gene: 9. The CDR3 coding sequence is TGTGCCAGCAGCTCGATATCAGGACTAGCGGGGGCAGAGACCCAGTACTTC. As protein: CASSSISGLAGAETQYF.

This clone was recorded only once. This rearrangement joins TRBV5-1 to TRBJ1-1; possibly TRBD1 for D (6 bases). This CDR3 has 14 amino acids. Trimming stripped 5 bases from V and 1 base from J, with 12 bases between. Germline CDR1 SGHRS, CDR2 YFSETQ. The CDR3 sequence: CASSLQGTNTEAFF. The CDR3 nucleotides read TGCGCCAGCAGTTTACAGGGAACGAACACTGAAGCTTTCTTT.